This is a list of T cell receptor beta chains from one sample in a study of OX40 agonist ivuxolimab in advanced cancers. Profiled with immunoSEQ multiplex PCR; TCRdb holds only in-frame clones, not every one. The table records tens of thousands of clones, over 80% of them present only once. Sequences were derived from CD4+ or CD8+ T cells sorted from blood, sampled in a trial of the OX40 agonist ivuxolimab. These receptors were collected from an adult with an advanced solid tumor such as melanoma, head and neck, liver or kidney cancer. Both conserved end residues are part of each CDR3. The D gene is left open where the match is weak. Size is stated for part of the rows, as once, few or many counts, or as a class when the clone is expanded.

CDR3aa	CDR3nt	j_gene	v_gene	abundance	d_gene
CAWGGLDRGSGANVLTF	TGTGCCTGGGGGGGGCTGGACAGGGGCTCTGGGGCCAACGTCCTGACTTTC	TRBJ2-6	TRBV30	NA	TRBD1
CASSFDSKQQPQHF	TGTGCCAGCAGCTTTGACAGTAAGCAACAGCCCCAGCATTTT	TRBJ1-5	TRBV7-9	NA	NA
CASSVDALGTDTQYF	TGTGCCAGCAGCGTAGACGCCCTAGGCACAGATACGCAGTATTTT	TRBJ2-3	TRBV9	NA	NA
CASGLVAGANVLTF	TGTGCTAGTGGTTTGGTTGCTGGGGCCAACGTCCTGACTTTC	TRBJ2-6	TRBV12-5	NA	NA
CASRTGQGISTGELFF	TGTGCCAGTAGGACGGGACAGGGGATTAGTACCGGGGAGCTGTTTTTT	TRBJ2-2	TRBV19	once	TRBD1
CASTGRGYNEQFF	TGTGCCAGCACTGGGCGGGGGTACAATGAGCAGTTCTTC	TRBJ2-1	TRBV2	NA	TRBD2
CASSFRDRNTEAFF	TGCGCCAGCAGCTTCAGGGATCGGAACACTGAAGCTTTCTTT	TRBJ1-1	TRBV5-1	NA	NA
CAIKTGTANTEAFF	TGTGCCATCAAGACCGGGACAGCGAACACTGAAGCTTTCTTT	TRBJ1-1	TRBV10-3	few	TRBD1
CASSSGGTSGKYEQYF	TGTGCCAGCAGCTCGGGCGGGACTAGCGGGAAGTACGAGCAGTACTTC	TRBJ2-7	TRBV7-2	NA	TRBD2
CATSSGDTNEKLFF	TGTGCCACCAGCAGTGGGGACACTAATGAAAAACTGTTTTTT	TRBJ1-4	TRBV15	NA	NA
CAWTWAGGAQTQYF	TGTGCCTGGACCTGGGCAGGGGGCGCACAGACCCAGTACTTC	TRBJ2-5	TRBV30	NA	TRBD1
CAISREGRNTEAFF	TGTGCCATCAGCCGTGAGGGCCGAAACACTGAAGCTTTCTTT	TRBJ1-1	TRBV10-3	NA	NA
CASSLFILNAGGGYEQYF	TGTGCCAGCAGCTTGTTTATCCTAAATGCAGGCGGGGGCTACGAGCAGTACTTC	TRBJ2-7	TRBV7-6	NA	TRBD2
CASSSQGEKLFF	TGTGCCAGCAGCTCTCAAGGTGAAAAACTGTTTTTT	TRBJ1-4	TRBV7-2	NA	NA
CASNQQGAFESQHF	TGTGCCAGCAATCAACAGGGGGCGTTTGAGTCCCAGCATTTT	TRBJ1-5	TRBV6-6	NA	TRBD1
CASSQQGLAVYEQYF	TGCGCCAGCAGCCAACAAGGACTAGCGGTGTACGAGCAGTACTTC	TRBJ2-7	TRBV4-1	NA	TRBD2
CASSHRGGAGGYTF	TGTGCCAGCAGCCACCGAGGAGGGGCGGGAGGCTACACCTTC	TRBJ1-2	TRBV7-2	NA	NA
CASSLAHSETQYF	TGTGCCAGCAGCTTAGCACACTCGGAGACCCAGTACTTC	TRBJ2-5	TRBV11-1	once	NA
CASSELGQGAGELFF	TGTGCCAGCAGTGAACTGGGCCAGGGTGCCGGGGAGCTGTTTTTT	TRBJ2-2	TRBV6-1	NA	NA
CASSFTLVTYEQYF	TGTGCCAGCAGTTTCACACTAGTAACCTACGAGCAGTACTTC	TRBJ2-7	TRBV28	NA	NA
CASSLGSGRDRSYEQYF	TGTGCCAGCAGCTTAGGATCTGGGCGGGACAGGTCCTACGAGCAGTACTTC	TRBJ2-7	TRBV11-2	once	TRBD1
CASSLSVVQETQYF	TGTGCCAGCAGTTTATCAGTCGTCCAAGAGACCCAGTACTTC	TRBJ2-5	TRBV28	NA	NA
CASSLDRGPQYF	TGTGCCAGCAGCCTGGACAGGGGGCCGCAGTACTTC	TRBJ2-7	TRBV7-8	medium-sized	TRBD1
CASSFGTLNEQFF	TGTGCCAGCAGCTTCGGAACACTTAATGAGCAGTTCTTC	TRBJ2-1	TRBV7-3	NA	NA
CASSQSGQETQYF	TGCGCCAGCAGCCAGAGCGGACAAGAGACCCAGTACTTC	TRBJ2-5	TRBV4-3	NA	NA
CASSVDGLAGEGETQYF	TGTGCCAGCAGCGTAGATGGTTTAGCGGGGGAGGGAGAGACCCAGTACTTC	TRBJ2-5	TRBV9	NA	TRBD2
CATGIRATNEKLFF	TGTGCCACCGGGATACGCGCAACTAATGAAAAACTGTTTTTT	TRBJ1-4	TRBV15	NA	NA
CASSEQGVSAAFF	TGTGCCAGCAGCGAACAGGGGGTCTCAGCAGCTTTCTTT	TRBJ1-1	TRBV6-1	NA	TRBD1
CASSFEREKLFF	TGTGCCAGCAGCTTCGAAAGGGAAAAACTGTTTTTT	TRBJ1-4	TRBV7-9	NA	NA
CASSEGSQSPLHF	TGCGCCAGCAGTGAGGGCAGTCAGTCACCCCTCCACTTT	TRBJ1-6	TRBV10-1	few	NA
CASLETGLTYEQYF	TGCGCCAGCTTAGAGACAGGGCTCACCTACGAGCAGTACTTC	TRBJ2-7	TRBV5-1	NA	TRBD1
CASSLLNSYEQYF	TGTGCCAGCAGTTTACTTAACTCCTACGAGCAGTACTTC	TRBJ2-7	TRBV27	NA	NA
CAWSVGPRASYNEQFF	TGTGCCTGGAGTGTTGGCCCCCGGGCCTCCTACAATGAGCAGTTCTTC	TRBJ2-1	TRBV30	NA	NA
CASRDGQQFRYTF	TGTGCCAGCAGGGACGGACAGCAGTTTCGCTACACCTTC	TRBJ1-2	TRBV9	few	NA
CASSPSSYEQYF	TGTGCCAGCTCACCAAGCTCCTACGAGCAGTACTTC	TRBJ2-7	TRBV18	NA	NA
CASSTTGQVPYEQYF	TGTGCCAGCAGTACGACGGGACAGGTACCCTACGAGCAGTACTTC	TRBJ2-7	TRBV28	NA	TRBD1
CATSRASNSEAFF	TGTGCCACCAGCAGAGCGTCAAATTCTGAAGCTTTCTTT	TRBJ1-1	TRBV15	NA	NA
CASSVGVNTEAFF	TGCGCCAGCAGCGTAGGAGTGAACACTGAAGCTTTCTTT	TRBJ1-1	TRBV5-1	NA	NA
CASRSQQENTGELFF	TGTGCCAGCAGATCCCAACAGGAGAACACCGGGGAGCTGTTTTTT	TRBJ2-2	TRBV6-5	NA	NA
CASRNRLAGRETQYF	TGCGCCAGCAGAAATAGACTAGCGGGACGAGAGACCCAGTACTTC	TRBJ2-5	TRBV5-1	NA	TRBD2
CASSHTGYKSYNEQFF	TGTGCCAGCAGCCATACCGGGTATAAGTCCTACAATGAGCAGTTCTTC	TRBJ2-1	TRBV13	NA	NA
CASSAGGWLAAAGGELFF	TGTGCCAGCAGTGCCGGGGGGTGGCTAGCGGCTGCGGGCGGGGAGCTGTTTTTT	TRBJ2-2	TRBV2	NA	TRBD2
CASSESISLPLHF	TGCGCCAGCAGTGAGTCGATAAGCCTTCCCCTCCACTTT	TRBJ1-6	TRBV10-1	once	NA
CASSQPTGTSGNTIYF	TGCGCCAGCAGCCAGCCAACAGGAACCTCTGGAAACACCATATATTTT	TRBJ1-3	TRBV4-1	once	NA
CASSATGGTGELFF	TGTGCCAGCAGTGCTACAGGGGGCACCGGGGAGCTGTTTTTT	TRBJ2-2	TRBV2	once	TRBD1
CAWSFLIGGYTF	TGTGCCTGGAGTTTCCTGATAGGGGGCTACACCTTC	TRBJ1-2	TRBV30	once	NA
CASTPDRVDGYTF	TGTGCCAGCACCCCCGACAGGGTAGATGGCTACACCTTC	TRBJ1-2	TRBV6-1	NA	TRBD1
CAWSNSGGTDTQYF	TGTGCCTGGAGTAATAGTGGGGGCACAGATACGCAGTATTTT	TRBJ2-3	TRBV30	NA	NA
CASSEGTRSYEQYF	TGTGCCAGCAGCGAAGGGACGAGATCCTACGAGCAGTACTTC	TRBJ2-7	TRBV7-6	NA	NA
CASSLTALNTEAFF	TGTGCCAGCAGCTTAACGGCCCTGAACACTGAAGCTTTCTTT	TRBJ1-1	TRBV5-8	few	NA
CASSPFEGEFTDTQYF	TGTGCCAGCTCACCTTTCGAGGGAGAGTTCACAGATACGCAGTATTTT	TRBJ2-3	TRBV18	NA	NA
CASSKPRGRGEKLFF	TGTGCCAGCAGTAAACCGAGGGGGCGCGGTGAAAAACTGTTTTTT	TRBJ1-4	TRBV6-1	NA	TRBD1
CASSPEAASYNEQFF	TGCGCCAGCAGCCCGGAAGCGGCCTCCTACAATGAGCAGTTCTTC	TRBJ2-1	TRBV5-1	NA	NA
CASSSYRYGYTF	TGTGCCAGCAGCTCCTATCGGTATGGCTACACCTTC	TRBJ1-2	TRBV11-2	NA	NA
CASSLMGIQETQYF	TGTGCCAGCAGTTTAATGGGGATACAAGAGACCCAGTACTTC	TRBJ2-5	TRBV27	NA	NA